Listed here are 29 T cell receptor beta chains from one sample, sequenced in a study of T cells in tuberculosis. Time point here: new active TB diagnosis, blood taken before or within 7 days of starting treatment. TCRdb's table, derived via immunoSEQ multiplex PCR, lists solely in-frame clones and lacks some. The sample consists of 5,000 or so clones, about 97% of them appearing once. The sample here was PBMCs, taken at tuberculosis diagnosis. The receptors derive from an adult with tuberculosis.

The chain combines TRBV7-9 with TRBJ1-2; 9 bases agree with TRBD1. The CDR3 sequence is 14 residues long. With V trimmed by 1 base and J by 8 bases, 5 bases remained unmatched. Germline V gene sequence: CDR1 SEHNR, CDR2 FQNEAQ (reference sequence). CDR3 in amino acids: CASSLGGTGKGYTF. In nucleotides, the CDR3 is TGTGCCAGCAGCTTAGGGGGGACAGGGAAAGGCTACACCTTC.

The chain couples TRBV19 to TRBJ1-2; D might be TRBD1 (6 bases). This CDR3 comprises 13 residues. V was shortened by 6 bases and J by 1 base, with 9 bases between the two germline ends. From germline, CDR1 is LNHDA and CDR2 SQIVND (reference sequence). The CDR3 spells CASSLDSNYGYTF. CDR3 nucleotides: TGTGCCAGTAGCCTGGACAGTAACTATGGCTACACCTTC.

The chain recombines TRBV19 with TRBJ1-2; D is unclear. This CDR3 comprises 14 residues. Germline lookup yields CDR1 LNHDA and CDR2 SQIVND (reference sequence). The V gene lost 3 bases and the J gene lost 4 bases, with 12 bases spanning the gap. The CDR3 sequence: CASSMGRHVYGYTF. CDR3 sequence (DNA): TGTGCCAGTAGTATGGGCAGGCACGTCTATGGCTACACCTTC.

The chain couples TRBV10-2 to TRBJ1-4, with 7 bases lining up with TRBD1. The germline V gene encodes CDR1 WSHSY and CDR2 SAAADI. The CDR3 totals 13 residues. V shed 7 bases, J shed 7 bases, and the junction held 6 bases outside the gene matches. The CDR3 sequence: CASTAGTVEKLFF. The CDR3 DNA reads as TGCGCCAGCACCGCCGGGACAGTTGAAAAACTGTTTTTT.

The chain carries TRBV5-5 and TRBJ1-2, with no clear D. V was cut by 5 bases and J by 8 bases, with 13 bases left in between. The CDR3 runs to 12 residues. Germline values: CDR1 SGHKS, CDR2 YYEKEE (reference sequence). The CDR3 bases are TGTGCCAGCAGGTCTATCAGGAACGGCTACACCTTC. Its translation: CASRSIRNGYTF.

This chain joins TRBV5-1 and TRBJ2-3; a weak D match, TRBD2 (6 bases). CDR3 length equals 16 residues. The ends were cut back, 0 bases at V and 1 base at J, with 12 bases in the middle. Per the germline V gene, CDR1 is SGHRS and CDR2 is YFSETQ. DNA for the CDR3: TGCGCCAGCAGCTTGGCCTCCGGGAGCCGCACAGATACGCAGTATTTT. This sequence encodes CASSLASGSRTDTQYF.

This chain joins TRBV7-2 and TRBJ1-2, with 7 bases matching TRBD1. CDR1 is SGHTA, CDR2 FQGNSA, per germline. The V segment lost 1 base and the J segment 0 bases; nucleotides outside the gene matches: 11. CDR3 length equals 18 residues. The CDR3: CASSLGSTPGQTNYGYTF. For the CDR3, the DNA is TGTGCCAGCAGCTTAGGATCTACACCGGGACAGACTAACTATGGCTACACCTTC.

The sample holds one count of this clone. The chain links TRBV4-2 to TRBJ1-2; D is perhaps TRBD1 (6 bases). CDR1 is LGHNA, CDR2 YNFKEQ, per germline. CDR3 length: 15 residues. The V end was cut by 0 bases, the J end by 4 bases, with 12 bases between. CDR3 bases: TGTGCCAGCAGCCAAGAATCGGGGGGGCCCTATGGCTACACCTTC. This codes for CASSQESGGPYGYTF.

This chain uses TRBV10-3 with TRBJ2-3; 8 nucleotides match TRBD1. CDR1 and CDR2 from the germline V gene are ENHRY and SYGVKD. The junction had 8 bases not matched to a gene; V was cut back by 2 bases and J by 1 base. This CDR3 comprises 17 residues. CDR3 loop: CAISEGLTGAGTDTQYF. In DNA form, the CDR3 reads TGTGCCATCAGTGAGGGCTTGACAGGGGCTGGCACAGATACGCAGTATTTT.

The CDR3 spells CVQGDNHEQYF. In DNA form, the CDR3 reads TGCGTTCAGGGGGACAACCACGAGCAGTACTTC. The chain has TRBV5-1 and TRBJ2-7, with 7 bases matching TRBD1. The V gene's germline CDR1 is SGHRS and CDR2 YFSETQ. This CDR3 is 11 amino acids long.

The chain carries TRBV9 and TRBJ1-2; 7 bases line up with TRBD1. The germline CDR1 and CDR2 sequences are SGDLS and YYNGEE. Trimming removed 0 bases from V and 2 bases from J; junction bases left unmatched: 16. The CDR3 sequence is 19 residues long. The DNA of the CDR3 is TGTGCCAGCAGCGTAGGAATAACGACAGGGCCGATGGGGAACTATGGCTACACCTTC. Translating it yields CASSVGITTGPMGNYGYTF. The variable domain in full, with the rest retrieved from reference TRBV9 and TRBJ1-2, is DSGVTQTPKHLITATGQRVTLRCSPRSGDLSVYWYQQSLDQGLQFLIQYYNGEERAKGNILERFSAQQFPDLHSELNLSSLELGDSALYFCASSVGITTGPMGNYGYTFGSGTRLTVV.

The genes are TRBV6-1 and TRBJ1-5; TRBD1 matches 7 bases. Germline CDR1 reads MNHNS; CDR2 reads SASEGT. The V segment lost 4 bases and the J segment 3 bases; nucleotides outside the gene matches: 12. The length of the CDR3 is 17 residues. The CDR3 is CASSAQRDSHLNQPQHF. The DNA for the CDR3 is TGTGCCAGCAGTGCCCAAAGGGACAGCCATCTCAATCAGCCCCAGCATTTT.

The chain carries TRBV5-1 and TRBJ2-7; 11 nucleotides match TRBD2. The CDR3 has 14 amino acids. V was clipped by 3 bases and J by 1 base; unmatched bases: 0. Germline V gives CDR1 SGHRS, CDR2 YFSETQ. This CDR3 is CASSSSGRSYEQYF. The DNA for the CDR3 is TGCGCCAGCAGCTCTAGCGGGAGGTCCTACGAGCAGTACTTC.

The chain links TRBV11-2 to TRBJ2-7; the match to TRBD2 covers 7 bases. The CDR3 is 12 amino acids. The V and J ends lost 5 bases and 7 bases, in that order; junction bases with no gene match: 5. Germline V gene data show CDR1 as SGHAT and CDR2 as FQNNGV. In nucleotides, the CDR3 is TGTGCCAGCAGCACGGGACTACGGGAGCAGTACTTC. This gives the protein CASSTGLREQYF. The variable domain in full, completed from reference TRBV11-2 and TRBJ2-7, reads EAGVAQSPRYKIIEKRQSVAFWCNPISGHATLYWYQQILGQGPKLLIQFQNNGVVDDSQLPKDRFSAERLKGVDSTLKIQPAKLEDSAVYLCASSTGLREQYFGPGTRLTVT.

This clone has only a few counts. V gene TRBV30 combines with J gene TRBJ1-4; 10 bases are shared with TRBD1. Germline values: CDR1 GTSNPN, CDR2 SVGIG (reference sequence). This CDR3 contains 19 residues. V was clipped by 0 bases and J by 0 bases; unmatched bases: 10. As DNA, the CDR3 is TGTGCCTGGAGTGTACTTCCGGGACAGGGGCCGACAACTAATGAAAAACTGTTTTTT. Translated, it gives CAWSVLPGQGPTTNEKLFF.

The rearrangement uses TRBV5-1 and TRBJ2-5, with TRBD1 identical over 9 bases. In germline, CDR1 is SGHRS, CDR2 YFSETQ. Trimming took 4 bases from V and 5 from J; bases not matched to a gene: 9. CDR3 length equals 15 residues. Here the CDR3 DNA reads TGCGCCAGCAGCCCGTCCCGGGACAGGGTCGAGACCCAGTACTTC. Protein sequence: CASSPSRDRVETQYF.

This clone appeared once. V usage is TRBV18 and J usage is TRBJ2-2; D gene uncertain. Germline CDR1 KGHSH, CDR2 LQKENI. Trimming pared 5 bases from V and 0 bases from J, leaving 22 bases between. The CDR3 runs to 19 residues. The chain's CDR3 is CASSTTVESFLSNTGELFF. The CDR3 DNA is TGTGCCAGCTCAACGACTGTTGAGAGTTTCCTTTCGAACACCGGGGAGCTGTTTTTT.

The V call is TRBV4-1, the J call TRBJ2-2; TRBD1 matches 9 bases. The V segment lost 6 bases and the J segment 4 bases; nucleotides outside the gene matches: 9. The CDR3 has 16 amino acids. Germline values: CDR1 MGHRA, CDR2 YSYEKL. The CDR3: CASSPGTGTRTGELFF. The CDR3 DNA follows: TGCGCCAGCAGTCCCGGGACAGGGACGCGCACCGGGGAGCTGTTTTTT.

V gene TRBV9 combines with J gene TRBJ2-3; a possible D gene is TRBD2 (6 bases). The V end was cut by 0 bases, the J end by 8 bases, with 7 bases between. This CDR3 region has 12 residues. CDR1 is SGDLS, CDR2 YYNGEE, per germline. The CDR3, as DNA: TGTGCCAGCAGCGTAGAGGGAGGTACGCAGTATTTT. This codes for CASSVEGGTQYF.

As to this clone: It is unclear where the CDR3 begins or ends on the DNA, so no DNA is shown, and the CDR3 is as TCRdb lists it. The gene calls are TRBV5-1 and TRBJ2-3; the table's D call TRBD1 went unverified against the DNA. The CDR3 spans 16 amino acids, including both terminal residues. Germline V gene lookup returns CDR1 SGHRS and CDR2 YFSETQ. The CDR3 here is CASSSSTDARPDTQYF.

The chain is built from TRBV5-6 and TRBJ2-2, with TRBD2 identical over 10 bases. This CDR3 contains 16 residues. J lost 5 bases, V lost 2 bases, and 6 bases had no gene match. Germline V CDR1 and CDR2: SGHDT, YYEEEE. CDR3 coding DNA: TGTGCCAGCAGCTTCTTGCTAGCGGGAGAGACCGGGGAGCTGTTTTTT. Translating gives CASSFLLAGETGELFF.

The chain links TRBV27 to TRBJ1-2; 8 nucleotides match TRBD1. The CDR3 totals 14 residues. V shed 0 bases and J 4 bases; nucleotides not matched to a gene: 1. Germline CDR1 MNHEY, CDR2 SMNVEV (reference sequence). The CDR3 is CASSLSGTGYGYTF. Written as DNA, the CDR3 is TGTGCCAGCAGTTTATCGGGGACAGGCTATGGCTACACCTTC.

The chain carries TRBV27 and TRBJ2-1; 10 bases fit TRBD2. This CDR3 comprises 18 residues. V lost 2 bases to trimming and J lost 3 bases; unmatched junction nucleotides: 10. Per the germline V gene, CDR1 is MNHEY and CDR2 is SMNVEV (reference sequence). CDR3 amino acids: CASSLVGELAGFYNEQFF. CDR3 nucleotides: TGTGCCAGCAGTTTAGTGGGAGAACTAGCGGGGTTCTACAATGAGCAGTTCTTC.

Concerning this clone itself: Other nucleotide sequences from this sample produce the same CDR3. The chain combines TRBV5-6 with TRBJ2-3, with a weak D call TRBD2 (6 bases). Germline CDR1 and CDR2: SGHDT and YYEEEE. V was shortened by 1 base and J by 4 bases, with 10 bases between the two germline ends. The CDR3 runs 14 residues. CDR3 sequence reads: CASSLQEGSDTQYF. The CDR3, as DNA: TGTGCCAGCAGCTTGCAGGAGGGATCAGATACGCAGTATTTT.

The chain has TRBV7-9 and TRBJ1-4; D unresolved. The ends were cut back, 3 bases at V and 0 bases at J, with 11 bases in the middle. This CDR3 has 16 amino acids. Germline CDR1 SEHNR, CDR2 FQNEAQ (reference sequence). The CDR3 sequence is CASSLGETSTNEKLFF. CDR3 coding DNA: TGTGCCAGCAGCTTGGGAGAAACGTCAACTAATGAAAAACTGTTTTTT. Together with reference TRBV7-9 and TRBJ1-4, the CDR3 gives the full variable domain: DTGVSQNPRHKITKRGQNVTFRCDPISEHNRLYWYRQTLGQGPEFLTYFQNEAQLEKSRLLSDRFSAERPKGSFSTLEIQRTEQGDSAMYLCASSLGETSTNEKLFFGSGTQLSVL.

The V and J genes are TRBV11-2 and TRBJ2-7; 7 bases are shared with TRBD2. CDR1 is SGHAT and CDR2 is FQNNGV in the germline V gene. The CDR3 is made up of 13 amino acids. The V segment lost 6 bases and the J segment 4 bases; nucleotides outside the gene matches: 6. In DNA form, the CDR3 reads TGTGCCAGCAGTTTCGGACTAGGGTACGAGCAGTACTTC. It translates to CASSFGLGYEQYF.

V and J are TRBV19 and TRBJ2-7, with 9 nucleotides matching TRBD2. J was trimmed by 0 bases and V by 5 bases; bases with no gene match: 5. Germline V gives CDR1 LNHDA, CDR2 SQIVND (reference sequence). The CDR3 is 15 amino acids. CDR3 protein: CASSASGGFSYEQYF. DNA for the CDR3: TGTGCCAGTAGTGCCAGCGGGGGGTTCTCCTACGAGCAGTACTTC.

This chain joins TRBV6-6 and TRBJ2-5; TRBD2 matches at 8 bases. Trimming cost V 5 bases and J 4 bases; bases outside gene matches: 6. CDR1 is MNHNY, CDR2 SVGAGI, per germline (reference sequence). CDR3 length: 14 amino acids. Here the CDR3 reads CASSRSAGVETQYF. DNA of the CDR3: TGTGCCAGCAGTCGTTCAGCGGGAGTAGAGACCCAGTACTTC.

The J gene is TRBJ2-5, the V gene TRBV2; TRBD2 agrees at 8 bases. This CDR3 spans 14 amino acids. J was trimmed by 2 bases and V by 6 bases; bases with no gene match: 5. The germline V gene encodes CDR1 SNHLY and CDR2 FYNNEI. DNA of the CDR3: TGTGCCAGCAGCGACGGGGGGGCACAAGAGACCCAGTACTTC. Translating it yields CASSDGGAQETQYF.